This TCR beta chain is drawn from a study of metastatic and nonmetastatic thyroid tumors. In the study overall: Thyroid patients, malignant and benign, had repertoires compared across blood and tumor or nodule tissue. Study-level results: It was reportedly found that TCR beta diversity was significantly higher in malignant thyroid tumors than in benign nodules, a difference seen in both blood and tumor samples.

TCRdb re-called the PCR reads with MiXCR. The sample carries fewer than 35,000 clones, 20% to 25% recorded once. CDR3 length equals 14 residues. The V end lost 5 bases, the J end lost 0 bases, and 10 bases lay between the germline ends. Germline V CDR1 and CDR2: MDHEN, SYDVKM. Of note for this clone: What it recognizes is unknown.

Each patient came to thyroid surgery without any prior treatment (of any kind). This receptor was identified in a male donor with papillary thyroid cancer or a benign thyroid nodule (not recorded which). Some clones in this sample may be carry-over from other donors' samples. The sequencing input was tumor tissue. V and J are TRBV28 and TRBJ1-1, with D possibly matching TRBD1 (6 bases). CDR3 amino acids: CASSPQGLNTEAFF. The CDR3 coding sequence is TGTGCCAGCAGTCCCCAGGGGTTGAACACTGAAGCTTTCTTT.